Following are 3 T cell receptor beta chains from one sample sequenced in a study of metastatic and nonmetastatic thyroid tumors. MiXCR was used by TCRdb to re-call the PCR reads. The table lists about 19,000 clones, approximately 24% of them singletons. Before thyroid surgery, none of the patients had received any treatment. Source material: blood. These receptor sequences come from a male donor with papillary thyroid cancer or a benign thyroid nodule (not recorded which). Some clones in this sample may be carry-over from other donors' samples.

The chain combines TRBV2 with TRBJ2-1, with unresolved D. The CDR3 runs 12 residues. CDR1 SNHLY and CDR2 FYNNEI come from the germline V gene. The V end lost 3 bases, the J end lost 9 bases, and 9 bases lay between the germline ends. The CDR3 DNA follows: TGTGCCAGCAGTGACCCCCCCCCTGAGCAGTTCTTC. Translating it yields CASSDPPPEQFF.

This clone came up once. This chain joins TRBV27 and TRBJ2-7; the D is unclear. The CDR3 consists of 16 residues. V was trimmed by 3 bases and J by 5 bases, leaving 20 bases between them. Germline CDR1 MNHEY, CDR2 SMNVEV (reference sequence). Here the CDR3 reads CASSFWVGPTSDEQYF. CDR3 bases: TGTGCCAGCAGTTTCTGGGTTGGCCCGACCAGCGACGAGCAGTACTTC.

By its share, this clone is medium-sized. The rearrangement uses TRBV12-3 or TRBV12-4 and TRBJ2-5, with 7 bases aligning to TRBD1. The V and J ends lost 5 bases and 1 base, in that order; junction bases with no gene match: 4. This CDR3 has 14 amino acids. CDR3: CASSPGGFQETQYF. As DNA, the CDR3 is TGTGCCAGCAGTCCAGGGGGTTTCCAAGAGACCCAGTACTTC.